This is a list of T cell receptor beta chains from one sample in a study of T cell responses to AZD1222 COVID-19 vaccine. Clones were sequenced by immunoSEQ multiplex PCR, and TCRdb holds only the in-frame ones, with some missing. The sample has 150,000 to 200,000 clones, approximately 94% seen once. The starting material was peripheral blood, obtained on day 0 of AZD1222 vaccination. These receptors all stem from an adult in good health. CDR3s include the opening cysteine and the closing phenylalanine or tryptophan. Fields, in order: V gene, D gene, J gene, CDR3 DNA, CDR3 protein. A D gene is named only where the DNA matches it firmly.

TRBV5-6,.,TRBJ2-7,TGTGCCAGCAGCTTGAAGGAGAGCTCCTACGAGCAGTACTTC,CASSLKESSYEQYF
TRBV4-1,TRBD1,TRBJ1-4,TGCGCCAGCAGCCACCTACGGGGACAGGGATCGGTTGGAGAAAAACTGTTTTTT,CASSHLRGQGSVGEKLFF
TRBV5-5,TRBD1,TRBJ1-2,TGTGCCAGCAGCTTAGGGGGCAGCGGCTACACCTTC,CASSLGGSGYTF
TRBV2,.,TRBJ2-3,TGTGCCAGCAGCCGGGAAGGGACTAGCACAGATACGCAGTATTTT,CASSREGTSTDTQYF
TRBV10-3,.,TRBJ1-2,TGTGCCATCAGTGACCGAGGGGGTAGCGGCTACACCTTC,CAISDRGGSGYTF
TRBV7-2,.,TRBJ2-1,TGTGCCAGCAGCCAAACTCTAGGAAACAATGAGCAGTTCTTC,CASSQTLGNNEQFF
TRBV30,.,TRBJ1-1,TGTGCCTGGAGTGTGGACCGGGGGACTGAAGCTTTCTTT,CAWSVDRGTEAFF
TRBV28,.,TRBJ1-1,TGTGCCAGCAGTTTAGCAGTAAGAAACACTGAAGCTTTCTTT,CASSLAVRNTEAFF
TRBV9,.,TRBJ2-7,TGTGCCAGCAGCGCACACGATCGGGCCTACGAGCAGTACTTC,CASSAHDRAYEQYF
TRBV3-1/TRBV3-2,.,TRBJ1-2,TGTGCCAGCAGCCCCGGGGCAGGGACCTATGGCTACACCTTC,CASSPGAGTYGYTF
TRBV5-1,TRBD2,TRBJ2-1,TGCGCCAGCAGCTTGACCGCGGGAGCGTGGGCTTACAATGAGCAGTTCTTC,CASSLTAGAWAYNEQFF
TRBV6-2/TRBV6-3,.,TRBJ2-2,TGTGCCAGCAGTTATTACTCCAACACCGGGGAGCTGTTTTTT,CASSYYSNTGELFF
TRBV13,.,TRBJ1-2,TGTGCCAGCGGCGCAACAGAACCCTATGGCTACACCTTC,CASGATEPYGYTF